This section outlines one T cell receptor beta chain sequence together with its context. Its target antigen remains unknown. No base-level quality is on record; no much larger clone is a single base apart. The data are from a study of blood T cells in healthy people across ages (dated by TCRdb to 2013 to 2016). Notes on the research overall: In model experiments, roughly one uniquely barcoded TCR beta cDNA molecule per two T cells was captured by template switching. Using deep sequencing normalized with unique cDNA molecular identifiers, the study measured how TCR beta repertoire diversity changes with age. Four age groups were formed from the donors: young (average approximately 15 years), middle-aged (approximately 40), aged (roughly 56) and long-lived (82). Using the same blood draw, the study looked at two additional independent replicas of 1 million unique cDNA reads for two donors, one aged 18 to 29 and the other aged 80 or older. Paper-wide results and their limitations: Because donor CMV infection status was unknown, age-related changes in expanded clonotypes were potentially confounded. Compared with the aged group, the long-lived group had more naive CD4+ T cells, fewer expanded clones and increased TCR diversity, a pattern suggesting age selection. Because profiling used bulk unsorted PBMCs, naive and antigen-experienced compartments could not be compared conclusively. Observed TCR beta diversity per million T cells fell roughly linearly with age, and a significant reduction was already apparent by age approximately 40. Estimates of total diversity from one million sequenced T cells were regarded as lower bounds and underestimates. There was a strong correlation between observed TCR beta diversity and the percentage of naive T cells measured by flow cytometry.

Libraries came from 5' RACE. The sample was run on an Illumina HiSeq 2500. A second about 7 to 11 cycle PCR used a sample-barcoded 5' primer and a J-beta primer mix. A template-switch 5' adaptor carrying 12 random nucleotides introduced a unique molecular identifier onto each TCR beta cDNA molecule. Each sample yielded at least 3 million CDR3-containing paired-end reads. First-strand cDNA synthesis was performed from all RNA using the Mint cDNA synthesis kit, with priming by a TRBC-specific oligonucleotide. Following uracil-DNA glycosylase treatment, all cDNA underwent a first 18-cycle PCR with the universal primers M1SS and BC2_uni_R. Processing in the source paper ran as follows. For normalization, 1 million high-quality reads, each with a distinct molecular identifier, were randomly selected from each sample. Instead of being binned into consensus sequences, reads with shared molecular identifiers were discarded. CDR3 identification, clonotype clustering and error correction used MiTCR with a Q25 quality threshold and the strictest error-elimination algorithm. A nonparametric unseen species model with Euler transformation was used to estimate lower-bound total TCR beta diversity. TCRdb reprocessing: public reads trimmed at Q25 with fastp, clones called with MiXCR, in-frame beta chains kept. Every CDR3 protein is listed once, alongside the most common genes and DNA of its rows. The V and J calls here are based on TCRdb, not the publication. In this sample the table shows roughly 500,000 distinct CDR3 sequences, approximately 25% of which occur a single time. 7.5% to 9% of the sample lies in the top ten.

Sequences DFQATT (CDR1) and SNEGSKA (CDR2) are obtained from the germline V gene (reference sequence). V was cut back by 4 bases and J by 2 bases, leaving a gap of 24 bases between them. The CDR3 runs 17 amino acids, cysteine and phenylalanine included. Left in the record is the CDR3 DNA by itself, 51 bases read in frame from the first base. The 39 donors, aged about 6 to 100 years, were systemically healthy Caucasian individuals from Russia. Roughly 11 milliliters of peripheral blood were drawn from each donor into EDTA-treated Vacutainer tubes. Ficoll-Paque density-gradient centrifugation was used to isolate PBMCs, with at least 7 million obtained per sample. Trizol reagent was used to extract total RNA from PBMCs, with at least 6 micrograms per sample. For every donor, flow cytometry on a PBMC aliquot measured the percentage of naive CD45RAhigh/CD27high T cells. In addition, the sample was reused for a study of T cells of mothers and their children. According to the second study: The donors were nine systemically healthy Caucasian individuals, made up of three mothers and their six children. cDNA synthesis used all of the extracted RNA, with around 1.4 ug of RNA in each 15 ul reaction. Sample barcodes and 2-4 random nucleotides were added via the M1S primer in the second PCR. Over 9.5 million TCR beta CDR3 reads were obtained for each mother, and approximately 3.2 million reads were obtained for each child. In both related and unrelated pairs, thymic selection shapes the output of TCR recombination in a similar way, with inherited differences having only a minor effect. Related mother-child pairs always showed normalized repertoire overlap that was slightly higher than in unrelated mother-child pairs, though the difference was never significant. No persistent microchimeric T cell clones were found, with a detection sensitivity of approximately 95 clones per million clonotypes. The study used deep NGS to compare TCR beta repertoires of mothers and children, seeking features distinguishing related mother-child pairs from unrelated individuals. Mothers averaged roughly 40 +/- 4 years of age and children averaged around 10 +/- 4 years. After adapter ligation was performed with NEBNext reagents, the libraries were sequenced on an Illumina HiSeq 2000 with 100+100 nt paired-end reads. To avoid cross-contamination, the mother libraries and the child libraries were prepared a month apart and sequenced in separate runs. Between roughly 500,000 and 2,100,000 distinct TCR beta clonotypes were identified per donor. Naive TCR beta clonotypes were estimated from low-frequency clonotypes matched to each donor's FACS-determined naive share, without sorting.

This TCR came from a boy younger than 18 in good health. The V and J genes are TRBV20-1 and TRBJ2-7, with the D gene possibly TRBD1 or TRBD2, each one fitting 5 bases. The specimen sequenced was blood. The CDR3 region has the sequence CSANPPSYSGGTYEQYF. The DNA sequence follows: TGCAGTGCTAATCCCCCTTCCTATTCTGGGGGTACCTACGAGCAGTACTTC.